The clone carrying this T cell receptor (beta chain) has more than one count but fewer than ten. Authors' analysis steps: Estimates of nucleated cell counts were drawn from the amplification of reference gene primers. Using immunoSEQ multiplex PCR, the repertoire was profiled, and TCRdb retains in-frame clones only, with some absent. D and trimming come from the DNA, and the V and J calls and clone size come from that table. Of 150,000 to 200,000 clones listed, around 83% are singletons. This record belongs to a study of blood T cell repertoires in COVID-19. Study-level background: Acute-phase and convalescent COVID-19 samples originated in the United States, Italy and Spain.

The germline CDR1 and CDR2 sequences are MNHEY and SMNVEV (reference sequence). V shed 3 bases, J shed 2 bases, and the junction held 4 bases outside the gene matches. The CDR3 is 14 amino acids. Sequenced: PBMCs or T cells enriched from blood (not recorded which). The chain combines TRBV27 with TRBJ2-7; 7 bases fit TRBD1. The source is a man aged 50-59 years who had recovered from COVID-19. The CDR3 region is CASSFSQGAYEQYF. DNA of the CDR3: TGTGCCAGCAGTTTCAGTCAGGGGGCCTACGAGCAGTACTTC.